This TCR beta chain is drawn from a study of shared clonotypes between healthy human individuals. Study-wide findings and caveats: Non-shared clonotypes had lower generation probabilities than those shared by all four donors.

Remarks on this clone: The antigen is undetermined.

There were only Caucasian adults among the donors, and all lived in Nashville, Tennessee. Memory CD4+ cells were the fraction left after CD45RA+ naive selection. The repertoire was sequenced with immunoSEQ multiplex PCR; TCRdb's copy has only in-frame clones and lacks some. The sample shows approximately 320,000 clones, 74% of them seen only once. The V gene's germline CDR1 is SGHAT and CDR2 FQNNGV. The J segment lost 2 bases and the V segment lost 6 bases, leaving 8 bases of the junction unmatched. This CDR3 spans 15 amino acids. This sequence was found in a man between 25 and 39 years old in good health. The genes are TRBV11-2 and TRBJ2-7; 9 positions match TRBD2. Specimen: memory CD4+ T cells sorted from blood. As for subset: CD45RA-negative fraction. CDR3 DNA: TGTGCCAGCAGACCCTTAGCGGGAGTCACCTACGAGCAGTACTTC. This codes for CASRPLAGVTYEQYF.